This T cell receptor (beta chain) was recovered during a study of cytomegalovirus exposure and HLA in healthy donors. This clone was seen only a few times. The target antigen is unknown. Germline values: CDR1 SQVTM, CDR2 ANQGSEA. With 3 bases removed from V and 0 bases from J, the gap between germline ends came to 9 bases. The CDR3 is 14 residues long. It was with 60 Vbeta and 13 Jbeta primers that the PCR ran. Method: immunoSEQ multiplex PCR; TCRdb's copy keeps in-frame clones and lacks some. Here the sample spans 200,000 to 250,000 clones, more than 60% being singletons. Study-wide results and limits: Near-uniform donor sequencing depth was presumed by presence/absence analyses. The authors later linked a missense DCLRE1C variant to TCR beta V- and J-gene trimming. TCR association rates varied by HLA locus in a later analysis, with DRB1 highest and HLA-C lowest.

The receptor was derived from a woman in her thirties in good health and CMV-seronegative. The rearrangement uses TRBV29-1 and TRBJ2-1; TRBD2 might be the D (5 bases). Sequenced input: PBMCs. For the CDR3, the DNA is TGCAGCGTTGATGAGGGAATCTCCTACAATGAGCAGTTCTTC. Translating gives CSVDEGISYNEQFF.